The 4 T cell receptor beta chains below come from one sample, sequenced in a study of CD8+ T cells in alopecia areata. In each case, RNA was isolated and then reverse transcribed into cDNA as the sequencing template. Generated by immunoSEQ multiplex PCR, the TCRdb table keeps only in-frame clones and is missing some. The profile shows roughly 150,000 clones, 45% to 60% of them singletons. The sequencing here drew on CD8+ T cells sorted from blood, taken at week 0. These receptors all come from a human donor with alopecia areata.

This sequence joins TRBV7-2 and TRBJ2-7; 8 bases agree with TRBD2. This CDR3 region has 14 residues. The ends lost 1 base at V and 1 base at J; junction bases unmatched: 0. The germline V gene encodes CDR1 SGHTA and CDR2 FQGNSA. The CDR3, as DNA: TGTGCCAGCAGCTTAGTAGCGGGGTCCTACGAGCAGTACTTC. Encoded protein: CASSLVAGSYEQYF.

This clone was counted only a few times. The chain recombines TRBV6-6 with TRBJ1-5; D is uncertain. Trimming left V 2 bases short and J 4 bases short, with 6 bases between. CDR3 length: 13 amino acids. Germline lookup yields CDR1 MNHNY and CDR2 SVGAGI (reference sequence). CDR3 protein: CASSYEGNQPQHF. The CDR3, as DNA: TGTGCCAGCAGTTACGAAGGGAATCAGCCCCAGCATTTT.

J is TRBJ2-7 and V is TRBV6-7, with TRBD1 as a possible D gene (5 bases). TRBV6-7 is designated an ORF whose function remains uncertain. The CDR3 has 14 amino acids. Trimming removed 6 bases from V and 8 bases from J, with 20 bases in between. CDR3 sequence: CASSPGLRDGKQYF. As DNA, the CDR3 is TGTGCCAGCAGCCCGGGCCTCAGGGATGGTAAGCAGTACTTC.

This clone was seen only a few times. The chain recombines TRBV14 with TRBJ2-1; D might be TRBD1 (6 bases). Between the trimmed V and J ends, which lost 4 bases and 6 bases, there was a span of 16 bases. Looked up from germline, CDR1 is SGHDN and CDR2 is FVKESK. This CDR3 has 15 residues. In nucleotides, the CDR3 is TGTGCCAGCAGCCCGGCCGGGACAAAACCCAATGAGCAGTTCTTC. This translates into CASSPAGTKPNEQFF.